Following are 10 T cell receptor beta chains from one sample sequenced in a study of Tregs in tolerant kidney transplant recipients. Sequencing used immunoSEQ multiplex PCR; TCRdb keeps in-frame clones, though not all of them. The table has some 71,000 clones, about 88% seen once; the top ten hold approximately 0.36%. The material sequenced was CD4+ T cells from blood, taken before the transplant. The origin of the receptors is a human donor who received a combined kidney and bone marrow transplant.

This chain connects TRBV5-5 to TRBJ1-2; D perhaps matches TRBD1 (5 bases). There are 15 residues in the CDR3. CDR1 is SGHKS, CDR2 YYEKEE, per germline (reference sequence). Trimming shortened V by 0 bases and J by 2 bases, and 11 bases separated the two germline ends. As DNA, the CDR3 is TGTGCCAGCAGCTTGGAGGGACTGCCAAACTATGGCTACACCTTC. Protein sequence: CASSLEGLPNYGYTF.

This rearrangement joins TRBV30 to TRBJ2-5, with TRBD1 matching over 9 bases. With 4 bases clipped from V and 4 bases from J, the junction kept 1 base outside the gene matches. CDR3 size: 12 residues. Germline V CDR1 and CDR2: GTSNPN, SVGIG (reference sequence). The CDR3, as DNA: TGTGCCTGGAACAGGGGGCGAGAGACCCAGTACTTC. It yields the protein CAWNRGRETQYF.

The chain is built from TRBV6-5 and TRBJ2-7, with D possibly being TRBD1 (7 bases). The V gene lost 6 bases and the J gene lost 1 base, with 13 bases spanning the gap. Germline CDR1 MNHEY, CDR2 SVGAGI. The CDR3 loop spans 14 amino acids. The CDR3 DNA follows: TGTGCCAGCAGCCGACAGGGAGGTTCCTACGAGCAGTACTTC. Its protein is CASSRQGGSYEQYF.

The rearrangement links TRBV6-1 to TRBJ2-2; D gene ambiguous. The CDR3 contains 15 residues. V was clipped by 5 bases and J by 0 bases, with 10 bases between them. Per germline, CDR1 MNHNS and CDR2 SASEGT. The chain's CDR3 is CASSSGTANTGELFF. The CDR3, as DNA: TGTGCCAGCAGTTCCGGTACAGCGAACACCGGGGAGCTGTTTTTT.

The chain uses TRBV27 and TRBJ2-5, with D unresolved. Deletions cut 4 bases from V and 2 bases from J, with 5 bases between. Germline V gene data show CDR1 as MNHEY and CDR2 as SMNVEV (reference sequence). The CDR3 is 12 residues long. CDR3 nucleotide sequence: TGTGCCAGCAGTTCTAATCAAGAGACCCAGTACTTC. This codes for CASSSNQETQYF.

The rearrangement links TRBV5-1 to TRBJ2-3; 11 nucleotides match TRBD2. The CDR3 runs 16 residues. CDR1 and CDR2 from the germline V gene are SGHRS and YFSETQ. Trimming cost V 4 bases and J 1 base; bases outside gene matches: 5. The CDR3 nucleotides read TGCGCCAGCAGCCCAATAGCGGGAGGGGGCACAGATACGCAGTATTTT. Translating it yields CASSPIAGGGTDTQYF.

The chain recombines TRBV6-5 with TRBJ1-3, with 8 bases fitting TRBD1. The CDR3 has 14 residues. The J segment lost 3 bases and the V segment lost 6 bases, leaving 4 bases of the junction unmatched. The germline CDR1 and CDR2 sequences are MNHEY and SVGAGI. The CDR3 DNA sequence: TGTGCCAGCAGCCGGGACAGGAGTGGAAACACCATATATTTT. Translation: CASSRDRSGNTIYF.

The chain carries TRBV2 and TRBJ1-2; D is undetermined. Trimming stripped 1 base from V and 2 bases from J, with 5 bases between. This CDR3 spans 13 amino acids. The germline V gene encodes CDR1 SNHLY and CDR2 FYNNEI. CDR3 sequence (DNA): TGTGCCAGCAGTGAAGTCAGGAACTATGGCTACACCTTC. Translation: CASSEVRNYGYTF.

The chain combines TRBV28 with TRBJ1-5; possibly TRBD1 for D (6 bases). Germline CDR1 reads MDHEN; CDR2 reads SYDVKM. V was pared by 7 bases and J by 4 bases, with 20 bases between. The CDR3 is made up of 16 amino acids. The CDR3 DNA sequence: TGTGCCAGCACTCTACCACAGGGTACGGCGAATCAGCCCCAGCATTTT. Translated: CASTLPQGTANQPQHF.

This clone came up once. The chain employs TRBV7-9 and TRBJ1-1; the D is unclear. Germline V gene lookup returns CDR1 SEHNR and CDR2 FQNEAQ (reference sequence). The CDR3 totals 13 residues. V was trimmed by 5 bases and J by 1 base, leaving 8 bases between them. Here the CDR3 reads CASSPNTNTEAFF. CDR3 bases: TGTGCCAGCAGCCCGAACACGAACACTGAAGCTTTCTTT.